The clone carrying this T cell receptor beta chain was seen a single time. Its antigen is currently unknown. This record comes from a study of T cells in tuberculosis. Study results and limitations: Selection depended on which cryopreserved specimens were available. Smaller distances to GMM-specific TCRs suggested their expansion in active tuberculosis.

V lost 4 bases and J 2 bases, leaving 17 bases between the germline ends. The CDR3 extends over 16 amino acids. CDR1 is LNHDA, CDR2 SQIVND, per germline (reference sequence). Sequenced by immunoSEQ multiplex PCR; TCRdb stores in-frame clones only, minus some. This table has some 20,000 clones, over 75% appearing once. The chain uses TRBV19 and TRBJ1-2, with D possibly TRBD1 on 6 matching bases. The TCR comes from a donor aged 10-29 years with latent tuberculosis or without tuberculosis infection. The sample taken for sequencing was PBMCs. DNA of the CDR3: TGTGCCAGTAGTACCTACAGGACAGTTAAAAACTATGGCTACACCTTC. It codes for CASSTYRTVKNYGYTF.